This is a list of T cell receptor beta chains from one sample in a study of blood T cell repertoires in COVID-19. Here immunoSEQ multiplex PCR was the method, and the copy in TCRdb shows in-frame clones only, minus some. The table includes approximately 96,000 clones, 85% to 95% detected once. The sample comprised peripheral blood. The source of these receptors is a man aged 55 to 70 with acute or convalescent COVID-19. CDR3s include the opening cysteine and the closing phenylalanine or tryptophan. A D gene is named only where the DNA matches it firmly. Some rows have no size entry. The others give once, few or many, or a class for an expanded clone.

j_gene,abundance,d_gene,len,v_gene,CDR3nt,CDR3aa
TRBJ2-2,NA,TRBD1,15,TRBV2,TGTGCCAGCAGTAGGGGGACAGTGAACACCGGGGAGCTGTTTTTT,CASSRGTVNTGELFF
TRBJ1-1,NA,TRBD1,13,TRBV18,TGTGCCAGCTCACCATCAGGGGGATCTCAAGCTTTCTTT,CASSPSGGSQAFF
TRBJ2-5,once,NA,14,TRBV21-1,TGTGCCAGCAGCTCGGGGACAGTCCAAGAGACCCAGTACTTC,CASSSGTVQETQYF
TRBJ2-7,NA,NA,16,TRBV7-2,TGTGCCAGCAGCTCTAGGGGGGGTGGAACCGGCTACGAGCAGTACTTC,CASSSRGGGTGYEQYF
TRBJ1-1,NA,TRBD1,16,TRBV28,TGTGCCAGCAGCAGCCCGGGACAGGGAAGGAACACTGAAGCTTTCTTT,CASSSPGQGRNTEAFF
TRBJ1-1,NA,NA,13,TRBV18,TGTGCCAGCTCACCGGGCCGGTACACTGAAGCTTTCTTT,CASSPGRYTEAFF
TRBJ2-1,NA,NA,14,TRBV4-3,TGCGCCAGCAGCCCGGGACTCTATTCCATAGAGCAGTTCTTC,CASSPGLYSIEQFF
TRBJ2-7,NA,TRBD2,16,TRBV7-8,TGTGCCAGCAGCAGTTCAGAGAGGACTAGCGGCTACGAGCAGTACTTC,CASSSSERTSGYEQYF
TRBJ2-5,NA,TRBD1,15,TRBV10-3,TGTGCCATCAGTCCCGGGACAGGGTTTGGAGAGACCCAGTACTTC,CAISPGTGFGETQYF
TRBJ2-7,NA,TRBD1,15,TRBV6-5,TGTGCCAGCATCAAAGGGGCAGGGGGTCGCTACGAGCAGTACTTC,CASIKGAGGRYEQYF